These T cell receptor beta chains were read from a single sample in a study of cytomegalovirus exposure and HLA in healthy donors. Sequencing used immunoSEQ multiplex PCR; TCRdb keeps in-frame clones, though not all of them. The profile shows about 170,000 clones, roughly 91% of them singletons. What was sequenced was PBMCs. The receptors originated from a man younger than 35 in good health and CMV-seropositive. Each CDR3 is given with its conserved first and last residue. D genes are given only for firm matches. For some rows the clone size is stated as once, few or many, or as a class when expanded; others skip it.

abundance	v_gene	d_gene	j_gene	CDR3nt	CDR3aa
.	TRBV7-9	.	TRBJ2-3	TGTGCCAGCAGCAGTACAGGGATAAGGTCCGATACGCAGTATTTT	CASSSTGIRSDTQYF
.	TRBV19	.	TRBJ2-2	TGTGCCAGTAAGGGGGAGCGGGGGAACACCGGGGAGCTGTTTTTT	CASKGERGNTGELFF
few	TRBV4-1	TRBD1	TRBJ2-2	TGCGCCAGCAGCCAAGATTGGATCGGGACAGGGACCGGGGAGCTGTTTTTT	CASSQDWIGTGTGELFF
.	TRBV7-9	TRBD2	TRBJ2-3	TGTGCCAGCAGCCTTCAGACTAGCGGGAGCCCAGATACGCAGTATTTT	CASSLQTSGSPDTQYF
.	TRBV5-1	.	TRBJ2-5	TGCGCCAGCAGCACTAACCAAGAGACCCAGTACTTC	CASSTNQETQYF
.	TRBV13	TRBD2	TRBJ2-1	TGTGCCAGCAGCCACTTAGCGGGAGGAGGCAATGAGCAGTTCTTC	CASSHLAGGGNEQFF
.	TRBV6-4	.	TRBJ1-4	TGTGCCAGCATCCTCTTATTGACAGCAACTAATGAAAAACTGTTTTTT	CASILLLTATNEKLFF
.	TRBV9	.	TRBJ2-3	TGTGCCAGCAGCGTCTTTGGGGGGACAGATACGCAGTATTTT	CASSVFGGTDTQYF
.	TRBV7-3	TRBD1	TRBJ2-2	TGTGTCAGCAGCCAGGACAGGGCAACCGGGGAGCTGTTTTTT	CVSSQDRATGELFF
.	TRBV5-1	TRBD2	TRBJ2-7	TGCGCCAGCAGCTTAGCGGGAGGGCCGGGTTACGAGCAGTACTTC	CASSLAGGPGYEQYF
once	TRBV7-3	TRBD2	TRBJ2-2	TGTGCCAGCAGCAGTAGACTAGCGGCGAACACCGGGGAGCTGTTTTTT	CASSSRLAANTGELFF
.	TRBV27	.	TRBJ2-7	TGTGCCAGCAGTTTGTACAGCCTCTCCTACGAGCAGTACTTC	CASSLYSLSYEQYF
.	TRBV9	.	TRBJ2-7	TGTGCCAGCAGCGTTTCAACTAGCTTCTACGAGCAGTACTTC	CASSVSTSFYEQYF
once	TRBV5-1	TRBD1	TRBJ2-2	TGCGCCAGCAGCAAGGGACAGGGTACGAGAAGTTTCGTGGGGGAGCTGTTTTTT	CASSKGQGTRSFVGELFF
.	TRBV5-1	.	TRBJ1-2	TGCGCCAGCAGCTTGGCAGGGTCCCAGACCTACTATGGCTACACCTTC	CASSLAGSQTYYGYTF
.	TRBV29-1	TRBD1	TRBJ2-1	TGCAGCGTTGAAGAGGGACAGGGCTTCAATGAGCAGTTCTTC	CSVEEGQGFNEQFF
.	TRBV7-8	.	TRBJ2-1	TGTGCCAGCAGCGCAAAAAGAGTTCCCTCCTACAATGAGCAGTTCTTC	CASSAKRVPSYNEQFF
once	TRBV19	.	TRBJ2-3	TGTGCCAGTAAACACGGGAGAGGTATCACAGATACGCAGTATTTT	CASKHGRGITDTQYF
.	TRBV15	.	TRBJ2-3	TGTGCCACCAGCAGAGGGTCTCGGCGGGAAGGGACAGATACGCAGTATTTT	CATSRGSRREGTDTQYF
.	TRBV5-1	.	TRBJ2-7	TGCGCCAGCAGCTTGGGGACTACTCACGAGCAGTACTTC	CASSLGTTHEQYF
.	TRBV5-4	TRBD1	TRBJ1-2	TGTGCCAGCAGCTTGGAGGTGGGGACAGGGGTTGGCTACACCTTC	CASSLEVGTGVGYTF
few	TRBV11-2	.	TRBJ2-7	TGTGCCAGCAGCTTCGACGGACATCTCTACGAGCAGTACTTC	CASSFDGHLYEQYF